This T cell receptor beta chain was sequenced in a study of shared clonotypes between healthy human individuals (TCRdb year 2020). With respect to the entire study: A few men and a couple of women, aged 18 to 49 years, made up the cohort. For each donor, three plates each were used for CD4 naive and CD4 memory, two plates were used for CD8 naive, and one plate was used for CD8 memory. To estimate repertoire size and how much clonotype sharing occurs between individuals, the study deeply sequenced the blood TCR repertoires of five or six healthy adults. To increase sequencing depth and limit assay-specific biases, different laboratories used diverse techniques to prepare libraries and sequence TCR repertoires. Leukapheresis yielded between about 0.85 and 9 billion PBMCs per donor.

CD8 naive samples were CD45RO-negative cells positively selected for CCR7, giving a CD45RA+CCR7+ population that excluded TemRA cells. Donors were healthy HIV-negative adults with no recently reported acute infections or vaccinations. Every donor was a Caucasian adult residing in Nashville, Tennessee, USA. After blood collection by leukapheresis, PBMCs were isolated using Ficoll-Histopaque density gradient centrifugation and then cryopreserved in the vapor phase of liquid nitrogen. Purity and quantity of every magnetically sorted T cell population were checked by analytical flow cytometry. From each sorted fraction, genomic DNA was isolated and quantified by UV absorbance on a Nanodrop 2000c. The paper's findings and limits, for the study overall: Estimated clonotype richness was generally larger for naive than for memory subsets. Incomplete sequencing was indicated by rarefaction of sorted-subset datasets, despite the large sequencing depth. Compared with non-shared clonotypes, the clonotypes found in all four sorted-subset donors had higher generation probabilities. Across four donors, around 5% of naive CD4, 3% to 4% of naive CD8, 2.3% of memory CD4, and approximately 0.42% of memory CD8 clonotypes were shared. Because the study included only a small number of donors, the genetic and exposure-history diversity represented was limited. Pairwise subsampling indicated that sequencing depth was expected to affect the degree of clonotype sharing among donors. Only blood was sampled, and tissue TCR repertoires likely differ from those in blood.

TCR CDR3 regions were amplified from genomic DNA by multiplex PCR using the deep immunoSEQ assay. For each cell subset, the extracted genomic DNA was distributed evenly across all wells of several immunoSEQ 96-well plates, and each plate served as one replicate. Each replicate PCR for sorted subsets received approximately 220 ng genomic DNA, equal to about 29,000 T cell genomes. Purified libraries were quantified with a Qubit 3.0 fluorometer, sized on a Bioanalyzer 2100, and re-quantified with the KAPA Library Quantification kit. A separate single-read 150-cycle Illumina NextSeq 550 flow cell was used to sequence each immunoSEQ 96-well plate. In the authors' own workflow: Because only junctional sequences without quality scores were contained in the immunoSEQ output, filtering matching that applied to full-length reads could not be performed. To assign V/J genes and CDR3, sequences were annotated against IMGT germline references using PyIR, a Python wrapper for IgBLAST v1.9. Reads were filtered out if the reads had weak V/J assignments (E-value above 1e-6), no CDR3, stop codons, out-of-frame junctions, or ambiguous translated residues. V3J clonotypes were defined by identical inferred V gene, J gene, and CDR3 amino acid sequence. Percentage overlap between repertoires was computed as shared unique clonotypes divided by the size of the smaller repertoire. Richness of each repertoire was evaluated using RTK rarefaction, the Chao1 estimator, and Recon v2.1 estimates of unobserved clonotypes. For all TCRbeta clonotypes obtained by the gDNA method from a few donors, generation probabilities were computed with OLGA. TCRdb holds this immuneACCESS table with in-frame rearrangements only. Some clones are missing; in checked studies, unresolved V genes explain under half, and the rest has no known cause. V, J and clone size are those of that table, while D and trimming were read from the DNA. This sample comprises about 2 million clones, roughly 95% of them detected only once. The ten largest account for approximately 1.2% of the sample.

The germline V gene provides CDR1 SGHRS and CDR2 YFSETQ. Counted from cysteine to phenylalanine, this CDR3 has 15 amino acids. The CDR3 DNA has 45 bases and is translated from base 1. Trimming leaves V shorter by 2 bases and J shorter by 4 bases, with the junction holding 5 bases beyond the gene matches. Notes on this clone: This clone's antigen is unknown. The record has no base qualities; no much larger clone is one base away. The sample has other DNA sequences that encode this CDR3 too.

The TCR comes from a young man in good health. This chain is built from TRBV5-1 and TRBJ2-3; TRBD2 aligns with 9 central bases. The sample was naive CD8+ T cells sorted from blood. Taken with the paper, the label for cell subset or site translates to: CD45RA+CCR7+. The sequenced DNA is TGCGCCAGCAGCTTAGTAGCGGGAGACGCAGATACGCAGTATTTT. It encodes CASSLVAGDADTQYF.